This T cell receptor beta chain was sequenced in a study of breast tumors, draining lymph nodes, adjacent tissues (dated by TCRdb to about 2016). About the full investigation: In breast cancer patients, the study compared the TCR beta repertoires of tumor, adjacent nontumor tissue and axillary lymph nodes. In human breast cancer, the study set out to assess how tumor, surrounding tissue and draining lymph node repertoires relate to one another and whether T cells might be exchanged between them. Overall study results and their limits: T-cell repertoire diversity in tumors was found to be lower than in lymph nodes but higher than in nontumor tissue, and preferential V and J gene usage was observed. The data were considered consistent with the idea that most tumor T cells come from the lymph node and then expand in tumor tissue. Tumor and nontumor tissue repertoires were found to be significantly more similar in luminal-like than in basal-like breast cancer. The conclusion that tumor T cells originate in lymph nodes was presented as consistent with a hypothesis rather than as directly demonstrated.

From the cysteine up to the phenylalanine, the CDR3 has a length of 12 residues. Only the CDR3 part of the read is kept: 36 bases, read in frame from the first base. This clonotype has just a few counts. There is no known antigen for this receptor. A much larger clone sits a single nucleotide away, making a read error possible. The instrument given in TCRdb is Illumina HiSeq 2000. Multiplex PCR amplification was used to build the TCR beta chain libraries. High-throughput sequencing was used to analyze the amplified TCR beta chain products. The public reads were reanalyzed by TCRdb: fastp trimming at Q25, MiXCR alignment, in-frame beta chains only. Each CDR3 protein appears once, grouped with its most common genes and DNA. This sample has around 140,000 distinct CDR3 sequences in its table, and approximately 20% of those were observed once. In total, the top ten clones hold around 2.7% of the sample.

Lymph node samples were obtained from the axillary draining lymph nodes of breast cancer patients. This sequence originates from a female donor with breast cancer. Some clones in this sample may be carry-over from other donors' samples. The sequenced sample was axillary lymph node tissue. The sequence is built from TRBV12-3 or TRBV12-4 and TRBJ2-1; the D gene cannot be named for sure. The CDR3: CASSFQRNGQFF. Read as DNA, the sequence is TGTGCCAGCAGTTTTCAGCGTAATGGGCAGTTCTTC.